This T cell receptor (beta chain) was sequenced during a study of OX40 agonist ivuxolimab in advanced cancers. For the wider study: The costimulatory receptor OX40 (CD134) was targeted by ivuxolimab, a fully human IgG2 agonistic monoclonal antibody. Intravenous ivuxolimab was administered to patients every 2 weeks at six dose levels: 0.01, 0.1, 0.3, 1.5, 3 and 10 mg/kg. Of the roughly 54 dose-escalation patients, hepatocellular carcinoma was present in roughly 19, melanoma in roughly 15, renal cell carcinoma in 9 and head and neck cancer in 9. In the dose-escalation cohort, 82.7% of patients were male, and the mean age was approximately 55 years, with a range of about 23 to 85. Patients were allowed to have had prior anti-PD-1, anti-PD-L1 or anti-CTLA-4 therapy, and approximately 39% of the dose-escalation patients had been treated with checkpoint inhibitors. Partial responses occurred in three dose-escalation patients, of whom one had hepatocellular carcinoma and two had cutaneous melanoma. The point of sequencing TCRbeta in the periphery was to test whether ivuxolimab changed TCR sequence diversity and drove clonal T-cell expansion. The monotherapy dose-escalation portion (N of about 49 patients) of the phase I ivuxolimab trial is reported in the paper.

Beyond this particular receptor, the publication reports: After ivuxolimab, more expanded clones were found on average in CD8+ T cells than in CD4+ T cells. Low levels of normalized T-cell clonal expansion were also seen in some nonresponding patients. In partial responders in the 0.1-3.0 mg/kg groups, normalized peripheral clonal expansion was found to be among the lowest, especially among CD8+ T cells. Antigen specificity was not determined for the clonally expanded peripheral T cells. Clonal expansion of both CD4+ and CD8+ blood T cells was observed from baseline to week 6 at doses 0.1 to 3.0 mg/kg.

Patients with autoimmune disease history or receiving systemic immunosuppression were excluded from the trial. Peripheral blood for TCR sequencing was collected from all dose cohorts at baseline, on cycle 4 day 1, and on cycle 7 day 1. The samples were drawn from a first-in-human, open-label, multicenter phase I dose-escalation trial of ivuxolimab. The trial enrolled adults with locally advanced or metastatic head and neck squamous cell, hepatocellular, melanoma or renal cell carcinoma. Before TCR sequencing, CD4+ T cells and CD8+ T cells from peripheral blood were sorted into separate populations. V loses 4 bases at its end and J loses 3 bases; junction bases beyond the gene matches: 11. From a lookup of the germline V gene, CDR1 and CDR2 are SGHTA and FQGNSA. The CDR3, cysteine through phenylalanine, is 16 amino acids long. Only the CDR3 part of the read is kept: 48 bases, read in frame from the first base.

For sequencing of the TCRbeta CDR3 region, genomic DNA was extracted from the sorted cells. The immunoSEQ Assay was used to sequence the TCRbeta CDR3 regions. Held by TCRdb, this immuneACCESS table contains in-frame sequences only and omits some clones. Under half of the omission traces to an unresolved V gene where checked; the cause of the rest is unknown. The sample table holds tens of thousands of clones, of which about 89% were seen once. The top ten constitute 13% of the sample. This clone was observed once. Its antigen remains undetermined. Base qualities are not at hand, and no much larger clone is one base apart.

Recombination linked TRBV7-2 to TRBJ1-2; 7 central bases correspond to TRBD1. The TCR was taken from an adult with an advanced solid tumor such as melanoma, head and neck, liver or kidney cancer. Sample: CD4+ or CD8+ T cells sorted from blood, taken in a trial of the OX40 agonist ivuxolimab. The CDR3 has the sequence CASSSRGEGAYYGYTF. The nucleotide sequence is given as TGTGCCAGCAGCTCCCGGGGGGAGGGGGCCTACTATGGCTACACCTTC.